The T cell receptor beta chain described here comes from a study of blood T cell repertoires in COVID-19. Measured with immunoSEQ multiplex PCR; TCRdb has only the in-frame clones, and not every one. The data contain hundreds of thousands of clones, approximately 90% of them singletons. The V end lost 4 bases, the J end lost 7 bases, and 19 bases lay between the germline ends. Germline V lookup: CDR1 WSHSY, CDR2 SAAADI. The CDR3 sequence is 16 residues long. Input material: peripheral blood. The source is a woman aged 25 to 39 with active or convalescent COVID-19. This rearrangement joins TRBV10-2 to TRBJ2-2, with TRBD1 as a possible D gene (7 bases). The DNA for the CDR3 is TGCGCCAGCAGTGGTGACAGGGTAATCGGGAGCGGGGAGCTGTTTTTT. This translates into CASSGDRVIGSGELFF.